This TCR beta chain was recorded in a study of T cells in localized non-small cell lung cancer. Study conclusions and caveats: Elevated circulating T cell density in blood was associated with longer overall survival. Median detection of top 100 tumor clones in adjacent lung was about 52 clones. Peak T cell clonality was found in uninvolved adjacent lung, exceeding tumor.

This clone showed up just a few times. Its antigen is unknown. This CDR3 is 15 amino acids long. Germline lookup yields CDR1 SGDLS and CDR2 YYNGEE. V gave up 5 bases and J gave up 0 bases, with 12 bases separating them. Assay used: immunoSEQ multiplex PCR; TCRdb lists only in-frame clones, some missing. The data show approximately 1,000 clones, approximately 33% seen once. The receptor comes from an older female donor with stage III squamous cell lung carcinoma. The sequenced sample was normal lung tissue next to the tumor, obtained before any cancer treatment. The chain recombines TRBV9 with TRBJ1-5; possibly TRBD1 for D (5 bases). CDR3 nucleotides: TGTGCCAGCAGTGAAGGGGCAGATAGCAATCAGCCCCAGCATTTT. Protein sequence: CASSEGADSNQPQHF.